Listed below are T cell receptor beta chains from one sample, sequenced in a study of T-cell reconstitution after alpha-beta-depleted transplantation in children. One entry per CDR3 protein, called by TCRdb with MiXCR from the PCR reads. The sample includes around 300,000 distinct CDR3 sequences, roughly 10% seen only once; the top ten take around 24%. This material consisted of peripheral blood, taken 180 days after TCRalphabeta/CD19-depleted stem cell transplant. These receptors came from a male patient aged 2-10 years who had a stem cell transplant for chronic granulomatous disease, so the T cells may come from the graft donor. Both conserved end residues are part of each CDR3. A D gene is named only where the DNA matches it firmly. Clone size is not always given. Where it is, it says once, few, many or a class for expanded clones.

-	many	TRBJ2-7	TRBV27	CASSILGHPTYEQYF	TGTGCCAGCAGTATTCTAGGGCATCCTACCTACGAGCAGTACTTC
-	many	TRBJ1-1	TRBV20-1	CSARDPLESSYNTEAFF	TGCAGTGCTAGAGACCCCCTCGAAAGTTCTTACAACACTGAAGCTTTCTTT
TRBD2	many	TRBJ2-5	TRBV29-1	CSVNGGGETQYF	TGCAGCGTTAATGGCGGGGGAGAGACCCAGTACTTC
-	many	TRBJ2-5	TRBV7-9	CASSLEDRDPQYF	TGTGCCAGCAGCCTAGAGGACCGGGACCCCCAGTACTTC
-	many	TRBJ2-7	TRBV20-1	CSASLSGSEQYF	TGCAGTGCTAGCCTTTCAGGGTCCGAGCAGTACTTC
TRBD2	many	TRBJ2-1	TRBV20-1	CSAKRGLAGNEQFF	TGCAGTGCAAAGAGGGGACTAGCGGGGAATGAGCAGTTCTTC
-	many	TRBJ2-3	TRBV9	CASSVEALADTQYF	TGTGCCAGCAGCGTAGAAGCCCTAGCGGATACGCAGTATTTT
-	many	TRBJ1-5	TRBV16	CASSQSVVINQPQHF	TGTGCCAGCAGCCAATCGGTGGTTATCAATCAGCCCCAGCATTTT
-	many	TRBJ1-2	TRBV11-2	CASSFDRFGYTF	TGTGCCAGCAGCTTTGACCGGTTTGGCTACACCTTC
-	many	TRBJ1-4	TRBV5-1	CASSPDSTNEKLFF	TGCGCCAGCAGCCCCGACAGTACTAATGAAAAACTGTTTTTT
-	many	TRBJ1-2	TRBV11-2	CASSPVGGSYGYTF	TGTGCCAGCAGCCCTGTCGGGGGATCCTATGGCTACACCTTC
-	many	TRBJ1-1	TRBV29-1	CSVENPGSPGEAFF	TGCAGCGTTGAAAATCCGGGCAGCCCAGGGGAAGCTTTCTTT
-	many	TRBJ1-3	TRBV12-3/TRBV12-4	CASIATPSGNTIYF	TGTGCCAGCATTGCGACTCCCTCTGGAAACACCATATATTTT
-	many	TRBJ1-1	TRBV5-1	CASSLGQGLQTEAFF	TGCGCCAGCAGCTTGGGGCAGGGCTTACAAACTGAAGCTTTCTTT
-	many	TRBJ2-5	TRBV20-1	CSARDSLETQYF	TGCAGTGCTAGGGACAGCCTAGAGACCCAGTACTTC
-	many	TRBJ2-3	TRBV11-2	CASSPSGSSTDTQYF	TGTGCCAGCAGCCCCAGCGGGTCTAGCACAGATACGCAGTATTTT
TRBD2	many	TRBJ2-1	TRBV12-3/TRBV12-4	CASSLAGEQFF	TGTGCCAGCAGCTTAGCGGGCGAGCAGTTCTTC
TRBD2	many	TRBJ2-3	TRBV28	CASSDIEREDTDTQYF	TGTGCCAGCAGTGATATAGAGCGGGAGGACACAGATACGCAGTATTTT
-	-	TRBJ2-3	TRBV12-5	CASGSPRRTDTQYF	TGTGCTAGTGGTTCCCCACGTCGCACAGATACGCAGTATTTT
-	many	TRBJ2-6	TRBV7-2	CASSLLQAGTNVLTF	TGTGCCAGCAGCTTATTACAGGCCGGGACCAACGTCCTGACTTTC
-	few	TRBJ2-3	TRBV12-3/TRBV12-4	CASSTRPSDTQYF	TGTGCCAGCAGTACGCGTCCCTCAGATACGCAGTATTTT
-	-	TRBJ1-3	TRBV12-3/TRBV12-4	CASSPIGGDGNTKYF	TGTGCCAGCAGTCCCATTGGGGGCGATGGAAACACCAAATATTTT
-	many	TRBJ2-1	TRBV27	CASSFGQQMIRSYNEQFF	TGTGCCAGCAGTTTTGGCCAGCAAATGATTAGATCCTACAATGAGCAGTTCTTC
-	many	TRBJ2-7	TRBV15	CATSTNRDGPPYEQYF	TGTGCCACCAGCACCAACCGGGACGGCCCTCCCTACGAGCAGTACTTC
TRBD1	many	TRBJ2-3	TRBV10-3	CAISEKQGPTTQYF	TGTGCCATCAGTGAAAAACAGGGGCCTACTACGCAGTATTTT
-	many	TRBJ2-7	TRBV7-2	CASSLTGGAGVEQYF	TGTGCCAGCAGCTTAACGGGGGGCGCTGGTGTAGAGCAGTACTTC
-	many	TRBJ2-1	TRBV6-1	CASRRGGSYNEQFF	TGTGCCAGCAGGAGGGGCGGCTCCTACAATGAGCAGTTCTTC
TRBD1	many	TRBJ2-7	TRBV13	CASSSGQPYEQYF	TGTGCCAGCAGCTCGGGACAGCCCTACGAGCAGTACTTC
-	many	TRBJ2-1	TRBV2	CASSGIISLSYNEQFF	TGTGCCAGCAGTGGAATCATCTCCCTCTCCTACAATGAGCAGTTCTTC
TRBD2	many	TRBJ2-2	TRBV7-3	CASSLTGTRGNGELFF	TGTGCCAGCAGCTTAACCGGGACTAGAGGGAACGGGGAGCTGTTTTTT
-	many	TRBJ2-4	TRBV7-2	CASSSQKNIQYF	TGTGCCAGCAGCTCTCAAAAAAACATTCAGTACTTC
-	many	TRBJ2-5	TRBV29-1	CSAEKGGARETQYF	TGCAGCGCCGAAAAGGGGGGGGCCCGGGAGACCCAGTACTTC
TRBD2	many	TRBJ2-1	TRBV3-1	CASSPTRTAGINEQFF	TGTGCCAGCAGCCCAACCCGAACAGCGGGAATTAATGAGCAGTTCTTC
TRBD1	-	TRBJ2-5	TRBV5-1	CASGDSPPGGTQYF	TGCGCCAGCGGGGACAGCCCCCCTGGCGGGACCCAGTACTTC
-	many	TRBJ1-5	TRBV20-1	CSARAVDSYSNQPQHF	TGCAGTGCTAGAGCTGTGGACAGTTATAGCAATCAGCCCCAGCATTTT
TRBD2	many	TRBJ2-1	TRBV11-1	CASRGSGEGFYEQFF	TGTGCCAGCAGGGGTTCGGGGGAGGGCTTCTATGAGCAGTTCTTC
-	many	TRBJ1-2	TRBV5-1	CASSLVGNGYTF	TGCGCCAGCAGCTTGGTAGGGAATGGCTACACCTTC
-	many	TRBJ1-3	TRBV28	CASSVLPGNTIYF	TGTGCCAGCAGTGTCCTCCCGGGGAACACCATATATTTT
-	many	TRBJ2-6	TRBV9	CASSAPGYGGANVLTF	TGTGCCAGCAGCGCACCCGGGTATGGTGGGGCCAACGTCCTGACTTTC
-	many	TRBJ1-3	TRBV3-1	CASSQDHGGLGNTIYF	TGTGCCAGCAGCCAAGACCACGGGGGCCTCGGAAACACCATATATTTT
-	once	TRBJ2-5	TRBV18	CASSPRTLDGETQYF	TGTGCCAGCTCCCCAAGGACCCTGGACGGAGAGACCCAGTACTTC
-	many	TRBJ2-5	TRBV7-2	CASSLGTILKETQYF	TGTGCCAGCAGCTTGGGCACCATTTTAAAAGAGACCCAGTACTTC
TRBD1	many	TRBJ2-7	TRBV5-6	CASSRGTGNYEQYF	TGTGCCAGCAGCCGCGGGACAGGGAATTACGAGCAGTACTTC
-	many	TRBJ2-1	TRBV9	CASSAAVYLEQFF	TGTGCCAGCAGCGCAGCAGTTTATTTGGAGCAGTTCTTC
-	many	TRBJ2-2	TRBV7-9	CASSPWGPNTGELFF	TGTGCCAGCAGCCCTTGGGGGCCGAACACCGGGGAGCTGTTTTTT
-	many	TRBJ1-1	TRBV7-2	CASSFPPRGSGTEAFF	TGTGCCAGCAGCTTCCCCCCCAGGGGATCGGGGACTGAAGCTTTCTTT